Below, one T cell receptor (beta chain) is given with its context. Its antigen remains unidentified. Base qualities were left out, and no much larger clone turns up one base away. TCR beta chain repertoires were profiled by survey-level sequencing on the immunoSEQ platform. As for the authors' bioinformatics: Repertoire diversity was measured with the inverse Simpson index, and CDR3 amino acid length spectratypes and V-J pairing frequencies were compared. Clonotypes specific to SARS-CoV-2, CMV, influenza A and EBV were annotated by matching TCR beta CDR3 sequences against VDJdb. The clones in this table, taken by TCRdb from immuneACCESS, are in-frame only. Not every clone is retained; where verified, under half of the shortfall comes from an unresolved V gene, and the cause of the rest is unknown. V and J calls and clone size follow that table, whereas D and trimming were derived from the DNA. The sample table lists 68,000 or so clones, just over 90% of them with a count of one. The top ten hold around 4.6% of the sample.

The data were taken from a study (dated by TCRdb to between 2021 and 2022). PBMCs were isolated from peripheral blood, and TCR beta sequencing was performed on genomic DNA from unsorted PBMCs. The paper as a whole reports these results and caveats: According to the authors, more investigation is needed, including longitudinal sampling and evaluation of a control group.

CDR1 and CDR2 are read off the germline V gene (reference sequence) as LNHNV and YYDKDF. The germline ends are 13 bases apart after V is trimmed by 3 bases and J by 11 bases. There are 13 amino acids in the CDR3, from cysteine to phenylalanine inclusive. Only the CDR3 portion is preserved as DNA: 39 bases, with reading frame beginning at the first base. The receptor chain draws on TRBV15 and TRBJ1-4, and the D gene may be TRBD1, 5 bases matching. Specimen: PBMCs. The origin of this receptor is a man aged 40-50 years with rheumatoid arthritis. The nucleotide sequence reads TGTGCCACCAGCAGCCCGTTGGAGGGGAAACTGTTTTTT. Protein translation: CATSSPLEGKLFF.